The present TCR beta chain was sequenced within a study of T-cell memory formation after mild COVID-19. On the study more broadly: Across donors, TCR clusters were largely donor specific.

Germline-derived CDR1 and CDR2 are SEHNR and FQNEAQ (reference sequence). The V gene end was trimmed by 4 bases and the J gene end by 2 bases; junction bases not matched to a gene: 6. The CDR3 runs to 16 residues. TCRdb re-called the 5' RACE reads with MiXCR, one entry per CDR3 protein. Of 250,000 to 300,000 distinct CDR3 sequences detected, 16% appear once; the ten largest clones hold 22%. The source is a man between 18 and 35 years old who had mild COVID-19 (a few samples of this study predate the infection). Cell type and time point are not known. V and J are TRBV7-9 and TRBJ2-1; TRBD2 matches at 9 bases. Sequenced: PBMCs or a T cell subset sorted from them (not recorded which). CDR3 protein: CASSSERGVAYNEQFF. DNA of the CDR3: TGTGCCAGCAGCTCCGAGCGGGGGGTGGCCTACAATGAGCAGTTCTTC.